Each of the 21 T cell receptor beta chains below was sequenced from the same sample in a study of cytomegalovirus exposure and HLA in healthy donors. The study ran its PCR with 60 Vbeta and 13 Jbeta primers. Assay: immunoSEQ multiplex PCR; the TCRdb copy retains only in-frame clones and omits some. The data contain about 84,000 clones, about nine tenths of them singletons. What was sequenced was PBMCs. All receptors derive from a man younger than 35 in good health and CMV-seronegative.

The rearrangement uses TRBV28 and TRBJ1-5; 7 positions agree with TRBD1. Trimming cost V 3 bases and J 5 bases; bases outside gene matches: 1. Germline V CDR1 and CDR2: MDHEN, SYDVKM. The CDR3 spans 13 residues. The CDR3 protein is CASSLRGHQPQHF. CDR3 nucleotide sequence: TGTGCCAGCAGTTTGAGGGGGCATCAGCCCCAGCATTTT.

V and J are TRBV28 and TRBJ2-7, with D perhaps TRBD2 (5 bases). The CDR3 contains 14 residues. CDR1 and CDR2 (germline): MDHEN, SYDVKM. The germline V and J ends were trimmed by 8 bases and 5 bases, with 19 bases remaining between them. The CDR3 coding sequence is TGTGCCAGCCTCAAGGGAGATCTAGAGGACGAGCAGTACTTC. The encoded protein is CASLKGDLEDEQYF.

V gene TRBV6-1 combines with J gene TRBJ2-1; D remains ambiguous. Trimming left V 3 bases short and J 9 bases short, with 15 bases between. The CDR3 is made up of 14 amino acids. Germline-derived CDR1 and CDR2 are MNHNS and SASEGT. CDR3 DNA sequence: TGTGCCAGCAGTGATCTAGTTGGGTTTGGTGAGCAGTTCTTC. As protein: CASSDLVGFGEQFF.

The chain recombines TRBV28 with TRBJ1-2, with D hard to call. This CDR3 is built from 12 residues. CDR1 and CDR2 from the germline V gene are MDHEN and SYDVKM. V was clipped by 3 bases and J by 9 bases, with 11 bases between them. CDR3 sequence: CASSFGAGSYTF. The CDR3 bases are TGTGCCAGCAGTTTCGGAGCGGGAAGCTACACCTTC.

The J gene is TRBJ2-2, the V gene TRBV10-2; unclear D gene. The V end was cut by 6 bases, the J end by 6 bases, with 8 bases between. Germline V CDR1 and CDR2: WSHSY, SAAADI. There are 12 residues in the CDR3. CDR3 in amino acids: CASSGVAGELFF. Here the CDR3 DNA reads TGCGCCAGCAGCGGTGTAGCCGGGGAGCTGTTTTTT.

The chain uses TRBV7-2 and TRBJ2-1; 8 nucleotides line up with TRBD2. CDR1 is SGHTA, CDR2 FQGNSA, per germline. J was trimmed by 5 bases and V by 5 bases; bases with no gene match: 11. The CDR3 runs 16 residues. The CDR3 DNA sequence: TGTGCCAGCAGCCCCCAGGGGACTAGAGGGCACAATGAGCAGTTCTTC. This gives the protein CASSPQGTRGHNEQFF.

CDR3 residues: CASSKAAGTGTEKLFF. Here the CDR3 DNA reads TGCGCCAGCAGCAAGGCGGCCGGGACAGGGACTGAAAAACTGTTTTTT. J is TRBJ1-4 and V is TRBV5-1, with 9 bases that match TRBD1. CDR1 is SGHRS and CDR2 is YFSETQ in the germline V gene. CDR3 size: 16 residues. Trimming at V came to 4 bases and at J to 7 bases, leaving 11 bases not matched to a gene.

The CDR3: CASSLGQIKYNEQFF. The CDR3 nucleotides are TGTGCCAGCAGCTTAGGACAGATAAAGTACAATGAGCAGTTCTTC. The chain employs TRBV5-8 and TRBJ2-1, with TRBD1 as a possible D gene (6 bases). The germline V gene encodes CDR1 SGHTS and CDR2 YDEGEE. The CDR3 runs 15 residues. Trimming cost V 2 bases and J 4 bases, with 13 bases left between them.

V gene TRBV14 combines with J gene TRBJ1-3, with TRBD1 identical over 9 bases. The CDR3 is 17 amino acids. V gave up 3 bases and J gave up 3 bases; unmatched junction bases: 9. Germline V gene data show CDR1 as SGHDN and CDR2 as FVKESK. Here the CDR3 reads CASSHTPGQGYGNTIYF. The DNA of the CDR3 is TGTGCCAGCAGCCATACGCCGGGACAGGGATATGGAAACACCATATATTTT.

The count of this clone is one. The chain links TRBV7-8 to TRBJ2-1, with 11 bases fitting TRBD2. This CDR3 has 17 amino acids. Per germline, CDR1 SGHVS and CDR2 FQNEAQ. V gave up 5 bases and J gave up 2 bases; unmatched junction bases: 8. CDR3 protein: CASSGAGTSGTYNEQFF. CDR3 sequence (DNA): TGTGCCAGCAGCGGAGCCGGGACTAGCGGAACCTACAATGAGCAGTTCTTC.

This chain links TRBV18 with TRBJ2-6, with 7 bases that match TRBD1. CDR3 size: 17 residues. Germline CDR1 is KGHSH and CDR2 is LQKENI. The junction had 9 bases not matched to a gene; V was cut back by 3 bases and J by 4 bases. The CDR3 DNA sequence: TGTGCCAGCTCACCGGTGCAGGGGGTCCCCGGGGCCAACGTCCTGACTTTC. Its translation is CASSPVQGVPGANVLTF.

This clone has just one count. The chain recombines TRBV5-6 with TRBJ2-7; the D gene is possibly TRBD1 (6 bases). This CDR3 has 15 residues. Between the trimmed V and J ends, which lost 3 bases and 5 bases, there was a span of 18 bases. Germline lookup yields CDR1 SGHDT and CDR2 YYEEEE. DNA of the CDR3: TGTGCCAGCAGCTACGGACCAGGGGAGTACAACGAGCAGTACTTC. Encoded protein: CASSYGPGEYNEQYF.

The chain employs TRBV4-2 and TRBJ2-7; 8 bases agree with TRBD1. This CDR3 is 13 amino acids long. With V trimmed by 1 base and J by 6 bases, 2 bases remained unmatched. The germline V gene has CDR1 LGHNA and CDR2 YNFKEQ. The CDR3 region is CASSQVDRGEQYF. CDR3 DNA sequence: TGTGCCAGCAGCCAAGTCGACAGGGGCGAGCAGTACTTC.

V usage is TRBV29-1 and J usage is TRBJ2-5; tentatively, D is TRBD1 (5 bases). Trimming removed 4 bases at V and 1 base at J, with 7 bases between. This CDR3 is built from 12 residues. The V gene's germline CDR1 is SQVTM and CDR2 ANQGSEA. CDR3 sequence reads: CSVGQIQETQYF. CDR3 bases: TGCAGCGTTGGACAGATCCAAGAGACCCAGTACTTC. Full variable domain (remainder filled in from reference TRBV29-1 and TRBJ2-5): SAVISQKPSRDICQRGTSLTIQCQVDSQVTMMFWYRQQPGQSLTLIATANQGSEATYESGFVIDKFPISRPNLTFSTLTVSNMSPEDSSIYLCSVGQIQETQYFGPGTRLLVL.

This clone turned up a few times. J is TRBJ1-2 and V is TRBV7-2, with D maybe TRBD1 (6 bases). This CDR3 contains 13 residues. Germline CDR1 SGHTA, CDR2 FQGNSA. V was cut by 5 bases and J by 3 bases, with 10 bases left in between. The CDR3 is CASSQGGDYGYTF. As DNA, the CDR3 is TGTGCCAGCAGCCAAGGGGGGGACTATGGCTACACCTTC. Together with reference TRBV7-2 and TRBJ1-2, the CDR3 gives the full variable domain: GAGVSQSPSNKVTEKGKDVELRCDPISGHTALYWYRQSLGQGLEFLIYFQGNSAPDKSGLPSDRFSAERTGGSVSTLTIQRTQQEDSAVYLCASSQGGDYGYTFGSGTRLTVV.

This rearrangement joins TRBV28 to TRBJ2-5; D possibly corresponds to TRBD1 (6 bases). Germline V lookup: CDR1 MDHEN, CDR2 SYDVKM. Trimming took off 4 bases at V and 1 base at J, with 13 bases between the two ends. This CDR3 has 15 residues. CDR3 sequence (DNA): TGTGCCAGCAGTTCGCCAAGGACAGTCCAAGAGACCCAGTACTTC. It translates to CASSSPRTVQETQYF.

The chain recombines TRBV7-7 with TRBJ2-1; the D gene is possibly TRBD1 (6 bases). The CDR3 totals 14 residues. The germline V gene encodes CDR1 SSHAT and CDR2 FNYEAQ (reference sequence). V lost 4 bases, J lost 8 bases, and 15 bases lay in between. CDR3 bases: TGTGCCAGCAGCTCGCGGGCACAGGGCCATGAGCAGTTCTTC. It is translated as CASSSRAQGHEQFF.

The rearrangement joins TRBV9 to TRBJ2-3; the match to TRBD2 covers 9 bases. The CDR3 length is 15 residues. Per the germline V gene, CDR1 is SGDLS and CDR2 is YYNGEE. V dropped 1 base and J dropped 3; count of bases not matched to a gene: 3. CDR3 nucleotide sequence: TGTGCCAGCAGCGTATCGACTAGCGGAACAGATACGCAGTATTTT. Translation: CASSVSTSGTDTQYF.

This chain uses TRBV7-3 with TRBJ1-1; 7 positions agree with TRBD1. After removal of 4 bases from V and 4 bases from J, the junction contained 3 bases not matched to a gene. The CDR3 runs to 13 residues. Per the germline V gene, CDR1 is SGHTA and CDR2 is FQGTGA. Here the CDR3 DNA reads TGTGCCAGCAGCTCGAAGGGGGCCACTGAAGCTTTCTTT. It translates to CASSSKGATEAFF.

This chain uses TRBV27 with TRBJ2-3, with D possibly TRBD2 on 5 matching bases. The germline V gene has CDR1 MNHEY and CDR2 SMNVEV (reference sequence). The CDR3 extends over 14 amino acids. The ends were cut back, 3 bases at V and 1 base at J, with 8 bases in the middle. The CDR3 protein is CASSFLRGTDTQYF. The CDR3 DNA follows: TGTGCCAGCAGTTTTTTGCGGGGCACAGATACGCAGTATTTT.

This chain connects TRBV19 to TRBJ1-5, with TRBD1 matching 9 bases. The germline V gene encodes CDR1 LNHDA and CDR2 SQIVND (reference sequence). J gave up 1 base and V 9 bases, and 10 bases lay outside the gene matches. The CDR3 spans 16 residues. Written as DNA, the CDR3 is TGTGCCAGCACGGGACAGGGCGGGTACAGCAATCAGCCCCAGCATTTT. Translated, it gives CASTGQGGYSNQPQHF.